Below are 3 T cell receptor beta chains sequenced from a single sample in a study of blood T cell repertoires in COVID-19. Using immunoSEQ multiplex PCR, the repertoire was profiled, and TCRdb retains in-frame clones only, with some absent. The profile covers fewer than 300,000 clones, with approximately 82% appearing a single time and 3.1% taken by the ten largest. Material: peripheral blood. The receptors shown here come from a woman under 30 with acute or convalescent COVID-19.

The V and J genes are TRBV6-5 and TRBJ2-5, with TRBD2 matching over 8 bases. Germline V lookup: CDR1 MNHEY, CDR2 SVGAGI. Losses at the gene ends were 6 bases for V and 5 bases for J; bases not matched to a gene: 5. The CDR3 has 13 amino acids. The CDR3 loop is CASRLAGLETQYF. The CDR3 region has the DNA TGTGCCAGCAGATTAGCGGGATTGGAGACCCAGTACTTC.

The chain joins TRBV2 to TRBJ1-1; 9 bases are shared with TRBD1. With V trimmed by 7 bases and J by 4 bases, 7 bases remained unmatched. Germline CDR1 SNHLY, CDR2 FYNNEI. CDR3 length: 14 residues. CDR3 DNA sequence: TGTGCCAGCACGCTACAGGGGGCGAGCACTGAAGCTTTCTTT. Its protein product is CASTLQGASTEAFF. Full variable domain (outside the CDR3, taken from reference TRBV2 and TRBJ1-1): EPEVTQTPSHQVTQMGQEVILRCVPISNHLYFYWYRQILGQKVEFLVSFYNNEISEKSEIFDDQFSVERPDGSNFTLKIRSTKLEDSAMYFCASTLQGASTEAFFGQGTRLTVV.

The chain joins TRBV7-8 to TRBJ2-1; TRBD2 might be the D (6 bases). Germline CDR1 reads SGHVS; CDR2 reads FQNEAQ. The CDR3 consists of 18 residues. Trimming left V 10 bases short and J 4 bases short, with 29 bases between. CDR3 region: CATIGRDFHTRTYNEQFF. CDR3 bases: TGTGCCACCATAGGAAGGGACTTCCATACTAGAACATACAATGAGCAGTTCTTC.